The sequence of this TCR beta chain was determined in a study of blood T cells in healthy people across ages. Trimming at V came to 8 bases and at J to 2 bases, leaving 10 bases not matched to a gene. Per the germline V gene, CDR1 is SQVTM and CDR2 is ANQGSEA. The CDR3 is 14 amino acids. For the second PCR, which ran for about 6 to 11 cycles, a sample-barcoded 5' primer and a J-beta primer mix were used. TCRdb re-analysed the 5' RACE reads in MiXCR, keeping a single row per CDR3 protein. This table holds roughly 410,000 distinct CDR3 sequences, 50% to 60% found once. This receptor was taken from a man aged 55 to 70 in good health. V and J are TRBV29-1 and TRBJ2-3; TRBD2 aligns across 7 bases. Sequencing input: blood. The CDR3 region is CSSRGGAVTDTQYF. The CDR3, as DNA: TGCAGCTCACGCGGGGGAGCCGTCACAGATACGCAGTATTTT.